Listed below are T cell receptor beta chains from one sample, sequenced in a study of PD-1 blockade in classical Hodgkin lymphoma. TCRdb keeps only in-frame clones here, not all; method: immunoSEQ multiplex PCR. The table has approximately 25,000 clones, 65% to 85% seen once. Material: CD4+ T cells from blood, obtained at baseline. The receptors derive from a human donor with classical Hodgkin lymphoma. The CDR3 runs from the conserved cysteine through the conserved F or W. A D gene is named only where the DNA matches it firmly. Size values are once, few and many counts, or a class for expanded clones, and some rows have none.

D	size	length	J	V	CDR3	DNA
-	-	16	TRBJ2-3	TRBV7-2	CASSVDRSASTDTQYF	TGTGCCAGCAGCGTTGACAGGTCTGCTAGCACAGATACGCAGTATTTT
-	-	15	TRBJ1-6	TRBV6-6	CASQGMRGLGSPLHF	TGTGCCAGCCAGGGGATGCGGGGCTTGGGGTCACCCCTCCACTTT
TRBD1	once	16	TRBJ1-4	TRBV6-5	CASSFGQGQVNEKLFF	TGTGCCAGCAGTTTCGGACAGGGCCAGGTTAATGAAAAACTGTTTTTT
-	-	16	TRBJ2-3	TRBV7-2	CASSLLPRGFGDTQYF	TGTGCCAGCAGCTTACTCCCGAGGGGGTTCGGAGATACGCAGTATTTT
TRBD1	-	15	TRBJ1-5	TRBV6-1	CASSDGTDGNQPQHF	TGTGCCAGCAGTGACGGGACAGACGGCAATCAGCCCCAGCATTTT
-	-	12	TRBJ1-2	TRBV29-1	CSAGGGDYGYTF	TGCAGCGCCGGGGGGGGAGACTATGGCTACACCTTC
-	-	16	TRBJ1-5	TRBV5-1	CASSLTGTADNQPQHF	TGCGCCAGCAGCTTGACCGGGACGGCGGACAATCAGCCCCAGCATTTT
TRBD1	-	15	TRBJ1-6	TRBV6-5	CASSYEGQLNSPLHF	TGTGCCAGCAGTTACGAGGGACAGCTTAATTCACCCCTCCACTTT
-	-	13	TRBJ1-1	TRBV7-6	CASSFRAEKEAFF	TGTGCCAGCAGCTTTCGGGCAGAAAAAGAAGCTTTCTTT
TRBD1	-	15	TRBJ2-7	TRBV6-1	CASRAVRDREDEQYF	TGTGCCAGCAGGGCCGTGCGGGACAGGGAAGACGAGCAGTACTTC
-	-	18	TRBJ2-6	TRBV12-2	CASRSRRQNPPGANVLTF	TGTGCAAGTCGCTCGAGAAGACAGAACCCCCCTGGGGCCAACGTCCTGACTTTC
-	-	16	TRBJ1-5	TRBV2	CASSHAGVQGNQPQHF	TGTGCCAGCAGTCATGCGGGAGTGCAGGGCAATCAGCCCCAGCATTTT
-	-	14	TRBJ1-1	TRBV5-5	CASTFGFANTEAFF	TGTGCCAGCACCTTCGGGTTTGCTAACACTGAAGCTTTCTTT
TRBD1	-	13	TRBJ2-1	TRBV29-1	CSAGTGAFNEQFF	TGCAGCGCTGGGACAGGGGCATTCAATGAGCAGTTCTTC
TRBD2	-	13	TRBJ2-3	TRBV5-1	CASSSPGGDTQYF	TGCGCCAGCAGCTCGCCGGGGGGAGATACGCAGTATTTT
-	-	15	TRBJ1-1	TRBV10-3	CAISVGLGMDTEAFF	TGTGCCATCAGTGTAGGTTTGGGGATGGACACTGAAGCTTTCTTT
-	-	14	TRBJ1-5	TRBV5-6	CASSLGWVGQPQHF	TGTGCCAGCAGCTTAGGATGGGTGGGTCAGCCCCAGCATTTT
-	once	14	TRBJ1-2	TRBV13	CASSSGLDVVGYTF	TGTGCCAGCAGTTCGGGACTCGACGTAGTGGGCTACACCTTC
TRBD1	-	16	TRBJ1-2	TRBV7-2	CASSPSGQGGAYGYTF	TGTGCCAGCAGCCCAAGTGGACAGGGGGGGGCTTATGGCTACACCTTC
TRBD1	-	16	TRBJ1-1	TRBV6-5	CASSYGGTGTSTEAFF	TGTGCCAGCAGTTATGGGGGGACAGGGACGAGCACTGAAGCTTTCTTT
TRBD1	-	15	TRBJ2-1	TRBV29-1	CSVSQPGQGDNEQFF	TGCAGCGTTTCTCAACCGGGACAGGGGGACAATGAGCAGTTCTTC
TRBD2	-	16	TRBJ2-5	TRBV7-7	CASSLGLAGREETQYF	TGTGCTAGCAGCCTCGGACTAGCGGGACGAGAGGAGACCCAGTACTTC
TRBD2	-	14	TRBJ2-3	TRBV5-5	CASSRAGVTDTQYF	TGTGCCAGCAGCCGAGCGGGGGTCACAGATACGCAGTATTTT
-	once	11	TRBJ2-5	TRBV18	CASSPQETQYF	TGTGCCAGCTCCCCCCAAGAGACCCAGTACTTC
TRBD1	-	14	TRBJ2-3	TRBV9	CASSPGQGADTQYF	TGTGCCAGCAGCCCCGGACAGGGGGCGGATACGCAGTATTTT
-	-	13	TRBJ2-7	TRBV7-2	CASSLAQGYEQYF	TGTGCCAGCAGCTTAGCCCAGGGTTACGAGCAGTACTTC
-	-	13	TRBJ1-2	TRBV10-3	CAISESEAAGYTF	TGTGCCATCAGTGAGTCAGAAGCTGCTGGCTACACCTTC
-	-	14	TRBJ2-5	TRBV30	CAWSHRAPSETQYF	TGTGCCTGGAGTCACCGGGCTCCATCGGAGACCCAGTACTTC
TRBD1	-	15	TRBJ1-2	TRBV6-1	CASSKGQRTNYGYTF	TGTGCCAGCTCGAAGGGACAGCGAACTAACTATGGCTACACCTTC
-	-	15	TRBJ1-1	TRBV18	CASSPPSRGNTEAFF	TGTGCCAGCTCACCACCGTCGAGGGGGAACACTGAAGCTTTCTTT
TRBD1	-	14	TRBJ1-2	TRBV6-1	CASRSWDSLGGYTF	TGTGCCAGCAGATCCTGGGACAGCTTGGGGGGCTACACCTTC
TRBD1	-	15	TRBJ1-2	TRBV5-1	CASSLDPGQTYGYTF	TGCGCCAGCAGCTTAGATCCGGGACAGACTTATGGCTACACCTTC
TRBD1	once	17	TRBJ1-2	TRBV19	CASNSLIRQGRTVGYTF	TGTGCCAGCAACAGCCTAATACGACAGGGGCGGACTGTAGGCTACACCTTC
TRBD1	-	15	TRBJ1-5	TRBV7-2	CASSLTGVSNQPQHF	TGTGCCAGCAGCTTAACAGGGGTTAGCAATCAGCCCCAGCATTTT
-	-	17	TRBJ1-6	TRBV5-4	CASSQGQQSSYNSPLHF	TGTGCCAGCAGCCAAGGTCAGCAGAGCTCCTATAATTCACCCCTCCACTTT
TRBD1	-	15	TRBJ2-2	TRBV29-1	CSVEFMGTGTGELFF	TGCAGCGTTGAGTTTATGGGGACAGGGACCGGGGAGCTGTTTTTT
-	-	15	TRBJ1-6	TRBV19	CASSILPARDSPLHF	TGTGCCAGTAGTATATTACCCGCTCGGGATTCACCCCTCCACTTT
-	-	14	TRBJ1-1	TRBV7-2	CASSLSSANTEAFF	TGTGCCAGCAGCTTATCCTCGGCAAACACTGAAGCTTTCTTT
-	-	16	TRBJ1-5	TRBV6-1	CASSAWGGYSNQPQHF	TGTGCCAGCAGTGCTTGGGGGGGTTATAGCAATCAGCCCCAGCATTTT
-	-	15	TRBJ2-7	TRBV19	CASSIGRPSSYEQYF	TGTGCCAGTAGTATAGGGCGGCCGAGCTCCTACGAGCAGTACTTC
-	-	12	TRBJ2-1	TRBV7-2	CASSSTLSEQFF	TGTGCCAGCAGCTCCACCTTGAGTGAGCAGTTCTTC
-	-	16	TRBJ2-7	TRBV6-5	CASSSNPSGSSGEQYF	TGTGCCAGCAGTTCAAACCCTTCGGGGTCCAGTGGGGAGCAGTACTTC
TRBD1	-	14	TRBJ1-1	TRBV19	CASRLKQGSTEAFF	TGTGCCAGTAGACTCAAACAGGGGTCCACTGAAGCTTTCTTT
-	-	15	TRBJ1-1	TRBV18	CASSPPKGGGTEAFF	TGTGCCAGCTCACCACCGAAGGGAGGGGGCACTGAAGCTTTCTTT
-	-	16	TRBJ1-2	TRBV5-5	CASSLVGNTGDYGYTF	TGTGCCAGCAGCTTGGTTGGCAACACGGGGGACTATGGCTACACCTTC